This TCR beta chain originates from a study of neurological immune-mediated disorders. Study conclusions and caveats: Among expanded clones, no CDR3 amino acid sequences were shared across subjects, a pattern suggesting private repertoires in all groups. While HTLV-1-associated myelopathy showed the greatest TCR clonal expansion, multiple sclerosis showed the least, falling below healthy controls.

Ten or more counts support this clonotype. The antigen remains undetermined. The authors made cDNA by 5'RACE with 10-nucleotide random UMIs. TCRdb called the 5' RACE reads again in MiXCR, with one record for every CDR3 protein. The table has tens of thousands of distinct CDR3 sequences, around 14% seen once. Germline lookup yields CDR1 SQVTM and CDR2 ANQGSEA. Trimming left V 5 bases short and J 4 bases short, with 11 bases between. The CDR3 length is 12 residues. Time point meaning: longitudinal time-point 2. This clonotype was obtained from a female donor with HTLV-1-associated myelopathy (HAM/TSP). V usage is TRBV29-1 and J usage is TRBJ1-2; TRBD1 might be the D (5 bases). The sample taken for sequencing was PBMCs. This CDR3 reads CSVIRGGYGYTF. In nucleotides, the CDR3 is TGCAGCGTTATCCGGGGCGGCTATGGCTACACCTTC.